The 17 T cell receptor beta chains in this list originate from one sample, sequenced in a study of T-cell reconstitution after alpha-beta-depleted transplantation in children. Unique molecular identifiers were used in preparing the TCRbeta library. One entry per CDR3 protein, called by TCRdb with MiXCR from the PCR reads. In the table there are approximately 420,000 distinct CDR3 sequences, about a tenth of which are singletons. Sequenced material: PBMCs from the stem cell graft donor, taken from the stem cell graft. The receptors were sampled from a human donor who donated a stem cell graft to a child with acute myeloid leukemia.

Ten or more counts support this clonotype. This chain joins TRBV6-2 or TRBV6-3 and TRBJ2-1, with 12 bases matching TRBD2. Germline values: CDR1 MNHEY, CDR2 SVGEGT. The CDR3 has 17 residues. Germline trimming cut 6 bases from V and 7 bases from J; bases unmatched to any gene: 13. The DNA for the CDR3 is TGTGCCAGCAGCTTACTAGCGGGAGGCCCTACCCGGAATGAGCAGTTCTTC. Translation gives CASSLLAGGPTRNEQFF.

This clonotype was seen more than once but under ten times. The chain joins TRBV10-2 to TRBJ2-3; D is ambiguous. Germline loops: CDR1 WSHSY, CDR2 SAAADI. This CDR3 comprises 15 residues. V gave up 8 bases and J gave up 0 bases, with 15 bases separating them. This CDR3 reads CASSDPTGSTDTQYF. The DNA of the CDR3 is TGCGCCAGCTCCGATCCTACGGGCAGCACAGATACGCAGTATTTT.

This clonotype was found a few times. The chain couples TRBV5-5 to TRBJ2-7; 7 bases agree with TRBD1. Trimming at V came to 1 base and at J to 2 bases, leaving 15 bases not matched to a gene. The CDR3 covers 18 residues. Looked up from germline, CDR1 is SGHKS and CDR2 is YYEKEE (reference sequence). The CDR3 nucleotides read TGTGCCAGCAGCTTGCGCCCATGGGACAGAAGTACCCCCTACGAGCAGTACTTC. It translates to CASSLRPWDRSTPYEQYF.

The rearrangement uses TRBV12-3 or TRBV12-4 and TRBJ1-6, with TRBD1 matching over 9 bases. V was clipped by 6 bases and J by 9 bases; unmatched bases: 9. The CDR3 totals 15 residues. The DNA of the CDR3 is TGTGCCAGCAGGGGACGGACAGGGGAGGGTTCACCCCTCCACTTT. Its translation is CASRGRTGEGSPLHF.

The chain uses TRBV7-9 and TRBJ1-4, with D perhaps matching TRBD1 (5 bases). The V gene's germline CDR1 is SEHNR and CDR2 FQNEAQ (reference sequence). The length of the CDR3 is 13 residues. V lost 10 bases and J 7 bases, leaving 16 bases between the germline ends. The CDR3 sequence is CAIPRGGGEKLFF. CDR3 nucleotide sequence: TGTGCCATCCCGAGGGGCGGCGGTGAAAAACTGTTTTTT.

The sample holds a few counts of this clonotype. The rearrangement links TRBV9 to TRBJ2-2; the D gene is possibly TRBD1 (5 bases). The germline V gene has CDR1 SGDLS and CDR2 YYNGEE. The CDR3 is made up of 17 amino acids. Trimming cost V 0 bases and J 0 bases, with 12 bases left between them. DNA for the CDR3: TGTGCCAGCAGCGTAGAATGGGGCGGATCGAACACCGGGGAGCTGTTTTTT. Protein: CASSVEWGGSNTGELFF.

This clonotype has only one observation. This sequence may be a read error, since a much larger clone differs from it by one base. The rearrangement joins TRBV29-1 to TRBJ1-2; no reliable D call. The CDR3 runs to 14 residues. The V gene's germline CDR1 is SQVTM and CDR2 ANQGSEA. The CDR3 region has the DNA TGCAGCGTTGAGGTGGTAGGGAAGAACTGTGGCTACACCTTC. Translated: CSVEVVGKNCGYTF.

The sample holds many counts of this clonotype. The genes are TRBV5-1 and TRBJ1-5; D gene uncertain. V gave up 4 bases and J gave up 2 bases, with 10 bases separating them. This CDR3 has 14 amino acids. Germline V gene sequence: CDR1 SGHRS, CDR2 YFSETQ. The CDR3: CASSLGSGNQPQHF. The CDR3 DNA follows: TGCGCCAGCAGCCTGGGTAGCGGCAATCAGCCCCAGCATTTT.

This clonotype was counted ten times or more. V usage is TRBV5-6 and J usage is TRBJ2-1, with TRBD2 matching 11 bases. CDR3 length equals 15 residues. J lost 10 bases, V lost 1 base, and 7 bases had no gene match. Germline V CDR1 and CDR2: SGHDT, YYEEEE. The CDR3 bases are TGTGCCAGCAGCTTGTTGACTAGCGGGATAGGAGAGCAGTTCTTC. This sequence encodes CASSLLTSGIGEQFF.

The chain combines TRBV19 with TRBJ2-7; no firm D call. Germline CDR1 LNHDA, CDR2 SQIVND (reference sequence). V was shortened by 5 bases and J by 2 bases, with 13 bases between the two germline ends. CDR3 size: 14 residues. CDR3 protein: CASSPQWSTYEQYF. The CDR3 nucleotides are TGTGCCAGTAGTCCCCAATGGTCCACCTACGAGCAGTACTTC. The full variable domain, completed using reference TRBV19 and TRBJ2-7, is DGGITQSPKYLFRKEGQNVTLSCEQNLNHDAMYWYRQDPGQGLRLIYYSQIVNDFQKGDIAEGYSVSREKKESFPLTVTSAQKNPTAFYLCASSPQWSTYEQYFGPGTRLTVT.

This clonotype was seen more than once but under ten times. The V gene is TRBV7-9, the J gene TRBJ2-3; D is ambiguous. V lost 1 base and J lost 2, with 13 bases in between. There are 16 residues in the CDR3. Germline CDR1 is SEHNR and CDR2 is FQNEAQ (reference sequence). The CDR3 DNA follows: TGTGCCAGCAGCTTAGGGCTAGAAAGGCCCACAGATACGCAGTATTTT. It is translated as CASSLGLERPTDTQYF.

This clonotype came up a few times. The chain has TRBV20-1 and TRBJ2-7; 7 nucleotides align to TRBD1. The CDR3 is made up of 11 amino acids. The trim removed 6 bases at V and 4 bases at J, leaving 3 bases unmatched. CDR1 is DFQATT and CDR2 is SNEGSKA in the germline V gene (reference sequence). CDR3 loop: CSAQTGYEQYF. DNA of the CDR3: TGCAGTGCCCAGACAGGGTACGAGCAGTACTTC.

This chain links TRBV20-1 with TRBJ2-5; 9 nucleotides agree with TRBD1. Looked up from germline, CDR1 is DFQATT and CDR2 is SNEGSKA (reference sequence). Trimming at V came to 1 base and at J to 5 bases, leaving 14 bases not matched to a gene. CDR3 size: 17 residues. The chain's CDR3 is CSARGYTGGLTSETQYF. For the CDR3, the DNA is TGCAGTGCTAGAGGCTATACAGGGGGCTTGACTTCGGAGACCCAGTACTTC.

The J gene is TRBJ1-5, the V gene TRBV30; 8 nucleotides line up with TRBD1. The CDR3 sequence is 15 residues long. The J segment lost 2 bases and the V segment lost 3 bases, leaving 6 bases of the junction unmatched. Germline values: CDR1 GTSNPN, CDR2 SVGIG (reference sequence). The CDR3 spells CAWSQTGVGNQPQHF. The CDR3 DNA reads as TGTGCCTGGAGCCAGACAGGGGTGGGCAATCAGCCCCAGCATTTT.

The V gene is TRBV7-9, the J gene TRBJ1-1; D is unresolved. The V end was cut by 6 bases, the J end by 7 bases, with 12 bases between. Germline lookup yields CDR1 SEHNR and CDR2 FQNEAQ (reference sequence). This CDR3 contains 12 residues. The CDR3 here is CASRPGSIEAFF. CDR3 bases: TGTGCCAGCAGACCCGGTAGTATTGAAGCTTTCTTT.

V is TRBV7-6 and J is TRBJ2-1; no clear D. Deletions cut 3 bases from V and 12 bases from J, with 12 bases between. There are 12 residues in the CDR3. Germline CDR1 reads SGHVS; CDR2 reads FNYEAQ. This CDR3 is CASSFEVQRQFF. The DNA for the CDR3 is TGTGCCAGCAGCTTTGAGGTGCAGCGGCAGTTCTTC.

A remark on this clonotype: The germline gene is not matched at one end of the junction; a read error may be the cause. This chain uses TRBV29-1 with TRBJ2-3; no definite D call. Germline loops: CDR1 SQVTM, CDR2 ANQGSEA. The CDR3 is 12 amino acids. The CDR3 sequence: CSVVRRGDTHYF. CDR3 coding DNA: TGCAGCGTTGTTAGGAGAGGAGATACGCATTATTTT.